This T cell receptor (beta chain) was found in a study of chemoradiotherapy in HPV16-positive cancers. Sequenced by immunoSEQ multiplex PCR; TCRdb stores in-frame clones only, minus some. The sample includes 1,000 to 1,500 clones, about 89% of them seen just once. The ends were cut back, 3 bases at V and 3 bases at J, with 12 bases in the middle. Germline V lookup: CDR1 GTSNPN, CDR2 SVGIG (reference sequence). This CDR3 comprises 13 residues. This specimen consisted of tumor tissue, obtained from a patient who underwent chemoradiotherapy. The chain has TRBV30 and TRBJ2-7; D is perhaps TRBD1 or TRBD2 (5 bases each). The clonotype was recovered from a human donor with HPV-associated anogenital cancer. The CDR3 DNA sequence: TGTGCCTGGAGGATCCGGGGCCTCTACGAGCAGTACTTC. This sequence encodes CAWRIRGLYEQYF.